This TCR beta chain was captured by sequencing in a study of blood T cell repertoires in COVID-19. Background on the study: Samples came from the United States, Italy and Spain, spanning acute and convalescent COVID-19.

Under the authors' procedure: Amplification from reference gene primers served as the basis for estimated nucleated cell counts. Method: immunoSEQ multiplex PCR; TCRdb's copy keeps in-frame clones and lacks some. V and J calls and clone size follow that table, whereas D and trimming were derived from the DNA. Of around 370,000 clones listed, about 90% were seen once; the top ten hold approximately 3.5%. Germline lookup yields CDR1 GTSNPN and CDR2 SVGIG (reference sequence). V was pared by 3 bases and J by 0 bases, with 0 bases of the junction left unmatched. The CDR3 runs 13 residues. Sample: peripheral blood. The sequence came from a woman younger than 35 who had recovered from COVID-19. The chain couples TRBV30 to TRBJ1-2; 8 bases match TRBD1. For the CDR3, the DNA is TGTGCCTGGAGGGGACAGGCTAACTATGGCTACACCTTC. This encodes CAWRGQANYGYTF.